Presented here are 7 T cell receptor beta chains from one specimen sequenced in a study of shared clonotypes between healthy human individuals. TCRdb's copy holds only in-frame clones and misses some; the assay was immunoSEQ multiplex PCR. The table includes roughly 770,000 clones, approximately 97% detected once. Positive CCR7 selection of CD45RO-negative cells yielded the naive CD8 cells, and terminally differentiated effector memory CD45RA+ cells were excluded. The sequenced material came from naive CD8+ T cells sorted from blood. The source is a man under 40 in good health.

The V call is TRBV5-1, the J call TRBJ2-7; no clear D gene. This CDR3 has 12 amino acids. Trimming took off 0 bases at V and 6 bases at J, with 7 bases between the two ends. CDR1 and CDR2 (germline): SGHRS, YFSETQ. As DNA, the CDR3 is TGCGCCAGCAGCTTGGCCGCTTCCGAGCAGTACTTC. Translation: CASSLAASEQYF.

Only one count was recorded for this clone. This chain joins TRBV4-1 and TRBJ2-2; no reliable D call. Trimming took 4 bases from V and 6 from J, leaving 6 bases between them. This CDR3 has 12 residues. Germline CDR1 reads MGHRA; CDR2 reads YSYEKL. The CDR3 spells CASSPSSGELFF. In nucleotides, the CDR3 is TGCGCCAGCAGCCCCTCCTCCGGGGAGCTGTTTTTT.

The chain joins TRBV7-2 to TRBJ2-7; D is unclear. Trimming pared 5 bases from V and 0 bases from J, leaving 14 bases between. The CDR3 contains 15 residues. Germline CDR1 SGHTA, CDR2 FQGNSA. CDR3 in amino acids: CASSPLSEASYEQYF. In DNA, the CDR3 is TGTGCCAGCAGCCCGCTCTCAGAGGCCTCCTACGAGCAGTACTTC.

This clone was counted once. The chain recombines TRBV11-3 with TRBJ2-3, with 8 bases matching TRBD1. V lost 4 bases and J lost 1; bases outside the gene matches: 10. CDR1 and CDR2 from the germline V gene are SGHNT and YENEEA. The CDR3 has 17 amino acids. This CDR3 is CASSSRTGKDGTDTQYF. For the CDR3, the DNA is TGTGCCAGCAGCTCCCGGACAGGGAAAGATGGCACAGATACGCAGTATTTT.

This chain links TRBV14 with TRBJ2-3; weak D call: TRBD1 (7 bases). The CDR3 extends over 14 amino acids. V dropped 5 bases and J dropped 4 bases, with 13 bases sitting between them. The germline V gene has CDR1 SGHDN and CDR2 FVKESK. DNA for the CDR3: TGTGCCAGCAGCAACAGGGGCGGGGCAGATACGCAGTATTTT. It translates to CASSNRGGADTQYF.

V usage is TRBV27 and J usage is TRBJ1-3; the D gene is possibly TRBD1 (6 bases). The CDR3 length is 12 residues. Germline values: CDR1 MNHEY, CDR2 SMNVEV (reference sequence). V shed 9 bases and J shed 2 bases, with 8 bases lying between them. CDR3 in DNA: TGTGCCAGTCAGGGGCCTGGAAACACCATATATTTT. Translating it yields CASQGPGNTIYF.

V and J are TRBV28 and TRBJ2-1; D is tentatively TRBD1 or TRBD2 (5 bases each). V lost 5 bases to trimming and J lost 0 bases, with 20 bases between them. CDR1 and CDR2 from the germline V gene are MDHEN and SYDVKM. This CDR3 comprises 18 residues. The CDR3: CASSPPPGRISSYNEQFF. In DNA, the CDR3 is TGTGCCAGCAGTCCCCCGCCGGGACGAATAAGCTCCTACAATGAGCAGTTCTTC.